This TCR beta chain was sequenced for a study of T cells in localized non-small cell lung cancer. Study-wide points: Sequencing, confined to only one tumor region, leaves heterogeneity possible. In the blood, greater T cell density corresponded to longer overall survival. Uninvolved adjacent lung, not tumor, had the highest T cell clonality.

As regards this clone: Its target is not known.

The protocol was immunoSEQ multiplex PCR, while the TCRdb copy is restricted to in-frame clones and leaves out a portion. The sample includes some 28,000 clones, around nine tenths seen only once; the top ten take 2.8%. The sample here was peripheral blood, taken before any cancer treatment. The sequence was collected from a woman aged 18 to 49 with stage I lung adenocarcinoma.

DNA for the CDR3: TGCAGCGTGACAGGCAACACTGAAGCTTTCTTT. It codes for CSVTGNTEAFF. This sequence joins TRBV29-1 and TRBJ1-1, with D possibly being TRBD1 (6 bases). The germline CDR1 and CDR2 sequences are SQVTM and ANQGSEA. The CDR3 extends over 11 amino acids. V lost 6 bases to trimming and J lost 2 bases, with 7 bases between them.